This T cell receptor (beta chain) was captured in a study of control samples from healthy donors and cancer patients. The CDR3 has 15 amino acids. Germline trimming cut 2 bases from V and 4 bases from J; bases unmatched to any gene: 9. From germline, CDR1 is SGHRS and CDR2 YFSETQ. Generated by immunoSEQ multiplex PCR, the TCRdb table keeps only in-frame clones and is missing some. The sample has some 150,000 clones; roughly 94% are singletons. The sequenced sample consisted of blood. V gene TRBV5-1 combines with J gene TRBJ2-7; 7 nucleotides line up with TRBD2. The TCR was taken from a man aged 40-49 years in good health. CDR3 region: CASSLGLLARYEQYF. The CDR3 DNA is TGCGCCAGCAGCTTAGGCCTACTAGCGCGTTACGAGCAGTACTTC.